Listed below are T cell receptor beta chains from one sample, sequenced in a study of T cells in Graves' hyperthyroidism and ophthalmopathy. TCRdb re-called the multiplex PCR reads through MiXCR, storing one row per CDR3 protein. The sample includes approximately 430,000 distinct CDR3 sequences, roughly 14% of them seen just once. Sample: blood. The receptors shown here come from a woman aged 18-29 years with Graves' hyperthyroidism. Both conserved end residues are part of each CDR3. The D gene is left open where the match is weak. Clone size is shown for a subset of rows, as once, few, many or a class of expanded clone.

cdr3_aa | cdr3_nt | v_call | clone_size | j_call | d_call
CASSPGPEGNQPQHF | TGTGCCAGCAGCCCGGGTCCGGAGGGCAATCAGCCCCAGCATTTT | TRBV11-2 | many | TRBJ1-5 | -
CANTKGQDRPGELFF | TGTGCCAACACAAAGGGACAGGACAGACCCGGGGAGCTGTTTTTT | TRBV7-2 | few | TRBJ2-2 | TRBD1
CASSQGQGNEQYF | TGTGCCAGCAGCCAAGGACAGGGAAACGAGCAGTACTTC | TRBV3-1 | many | TRBJ2-7 | TRBD1
CASSYSPTVSPYEQYF | TGTGCCAGCAGTTACTCCCCGACAGTATCTCCCTACGAGCAGTACTTC | TRBV6-6 | few | TRBJ2-7 | -
CASSYEFSGRGNEQFF | TGTGCCAGCAGTTACGAGTTTAGCGGGCGGGGGAATGAGCAGTTCTTC | TRBV6-2/TRBV6-3 | many | TRBJ2-1 | TRBD2
CASSPPSQRETQYF | TGTGCCAGCTCACCACCGTCTCAGCGAGAGACCCAGTACTTC | TRBV18 | many | TRBJ2-5 | -
CASSYSTGAVGAQHF | TGTGCCAGCAGTTACTCGACCGGGGCAGTAGGGGCCCAGCATTTT | TRBV6-5 | many | TRBJ1-5 | -
CSATGTSGSARSYNEQFF | TGCAGTGCTACCGGGACTAGCGGGAGCGCTAGGTCCTACAATGAGCAGTTCTTC | TRBV20-1 | many | TRBJ2-1 | TRBD2
CASSERRGPETQYF | TGTGCCAGCAGTGAAAGGAGGGGACCGGAGACCCAGTACTTC | TRBV6-1 | - | TRBJ2-5 | -
CASSQDGDRAKNIQYF | TGTGCCAGCAGCCAAGATGGTGACAGGGCCAAAAACATTCAGTACTTC | TRBV3-1 | few | TRBJ2-4 | -
CASKLADHTDTQYF | TGTGCCAGTAAACTAGCGGACCACACAGATACGCAGTATTTT | TRBV7-3 | many | TRBJ2-3 | TRBD2
CASRGGQGPTYEQYF | TGCGCCAGCAGGGGGGGACAGGGGCCAACCTACGAGCAGTACTTC | TRBV5-1 | many | TRBJ2-7 | TRBD1
CASSPPIGGNTEAFF | TGTGCCAGCAGCCCCCCAATAGGGGGGAACACTGAAGCTTTCTTT | TRBV9 | few | TRBJ1-1 | -
CASSDRVGYEQYF | TGTGCCAGCAGTGACAGGGTCGGCTACGAGCAGTACTTC | TRBV2 | many | TRBJ2-7 | -
CASSGTVYGIFQPQHF | TGTGCCAGCAGTGGGACCGTCTATGGTATCTTCCAGCCCCAGCATTTT | TRBV2 | many | TRBJ1-5 | -
CASSETLHLLNYGYTF | TGTGCCAGCAGTGAAACGTTGCACCTTCTTAACTATGGCTACACCTTC | TRBV2 | - | TRBJ1-2 | -
CASSFGGDTSATNEKLFF | TGTGCCAGCAGCTTTGGGGGGGACACCTCTGCAACTAATGAAAAACTGTTTTTT | TRBV11-3 | many | TRBJ1-4 | -
CASSLNPATGTDTQYF | TGTGCCAGCAGCTTAAATCCAGCAACAGGCACAGATACGCAGTATTTT | TRBV7-3 | many | TRBJ2-3 | -
CASSLEGRRATNEKLFF | TGTGCCAGCAGTTTGGAGGGCAGGCGTGCAACTAATGAAAAACTGTTTTTT | TRBV12-3/TRBV12-4 | many | TRBJ1-4 | -
CASSPAGVGTDTQYF | TGTGCCAGCAGCCCAGCGGGAGTAGGCACAGATACGCAGTATTTT | TRBV9 | many | TRBJ2-3 | TRBD2
CASRPRQTNQPQHF | TGTGCCAGCAGACCCAGACAGACCAATCAGCCCCAGCATTTT | TRBV6-1 | many | TRBJ1-5 | -
CAWSVSGLGQPQHF | TGTGCCTGGAGTGTATCGGGGTTGGGTCAGCCCCAGCATTTT | TRBV30 | many | TRBJ1-5 | -
CSAPRQGETQYF | TGCAGTGCTCCCCGCCAGGGTGAGACCCAGTACTTC | TRBV20-1 | few | TRBJ2-5 | -
CASRPNRASGYGYTF | TGTGCCAGCAGACCGAACAGGGCCTCGGGCTATGGCTACACCTTC | TRBV6-1 | many | TRBJ1-2 | -
CASSLSTGHQPQHF | TGTGCCAGCAGTTTATCGACAGGGCATCAGCCCCAGCATTTT | TRBV27 | many | TRBJ1-5 | TRBD1
CASSDFRGPSYNEQFF | TGTGCCAGCAGCGATTTCAGGGGTCCCTCCTACAATGAGCAGTTCTTC | TRBV9 | - | TRBJ2-1 | -
CASTPFEGGNQPQHF | TGTGCCAGTACCCCTTTTGAAGGGGGGAATCAGCCCCAGCATTTT | TRBV19 | few | TRBJ1-5 | -
CASSQILTQYF | TGTGCCAGCAGTCAGATCCTTACGCAGTATTTT | TRBV6-2/TRBV6-3 | - | TRBJ2-3 | -
CASQGTVSSYEQYF | TGTGCCAGCCAAGGGACGGTGAGCTCCTACGAGCAGTACTTC | TRBV28 | - | TRBJ2-7 | -
CASSSPRVPYEQYF | TGTGCCAGCAGCTCACCTAGGGTCCCCTACGAGCAGTACTTC | TRBV11-2 | many | TRBJ2-7 | -
CASSTGTGGLEQFF | TGCGCCAGCAGCACTGGGACAGGGGGGCTTGAGCAGTTCTTC | TRBV5-1 | - | TRBJ2-1 | TRBD1
CASRQWGEKLFF | TGCGCCAGCAGACAATGGGGTGAAAAACTGTTTTTT | TRBV5-1 | few | TRBJ1-4 | -
CASSLGHEQYF | TGTGCCAGCAGCCTGGGCCACGAGCAGTACTTC | TRBV12-3/TRBV12-4 | many | TRBJ2-7 | -
CASRQHNEKLFF | TGTGCCAGCAGGCAGCATAATGAAAAACTGTTTTTT | TRBV7-9 | many | TRBJ1-4 | -
CSVGSGSTGGTQYF | TGCAGCGTTGGTAGCGGGAGTACGGGCGGGACCCAGTACTTC | TRBV29-1 | - | TRBJ2-5 | TRBD2
CSATGEVYEQYF | TGCAGTGCTACGGGGGAAGTCTACGAGCAGTACTTC | TRBV20-1 | - | TRBJ2-7 | -
CASSLSQGDTGELFF | TGTGCCAGCAGTTTATCACAGGGGGACACCGGGGAGCTGTTTTTT | TRBV28 | many | TRBJ2-2 | TRBD1
CASSQVASLQETQYF | TGCGCCAGCAGCCAAGTCGCTAGCTTGCAAGAGACCCAGTACTTC | TRBV4-1 | many | TRBJ2-5 | -
CSASTRGYGYTF | TGCAGTGCTAGTACGAGGGGCTATGGCTACACCTTC | TRBV20-1 | many | TRBJ1-2 | -
CASSQVAGRGSGRTRYNEQFF | TGCGCCAGCAGCCAGGTGGCCGGTCGGGGGAGCGGGAGGACGCGATACAATGAGCAGTTCTTC | TRBV4-1 | - | TRBJ2-1 | TRBD2
CASSASSPGVGNQPQHF | TGTGCCAGCAGCGCCTCCTCCCCGGGAGTGGGCAATCAGCCCCAGCATTTT | TRBV2 | - | TRBJ1-5 | -
CASSLYPGSNQPQHF | TGTGCCAGCAGCCTTTACCCAGGAAGCAATCAGCCCCAGCATTTT | TRBV5-5 | many | TRBJ1-5 | -
CSAADGRGTGELFF | TGCAGCGCAGCCGACGGCAGGGGGACCGGGGAGCTGTTTTTT | TRBV29-1 | - | TRBJ2-2 | TRBD1
CASSLQDYNEQFF | TGTGCCAGCAGCCTCCAGGACTACAATGAGCAGTTCTTC | TRBV9 | few | TRBJ2-1 | -
CSARQPLGTDTQYF | TGCAGTGCTAGACAGCCCCTTGGCACAGATACGCAGTATTTT | TRBV20-1 | many | TRBJ2-3 | -
CASSGGTGLYSPLHF | TGTGCCAGCAGTGGCGGGACTGGATTATATTCACCCCTCCACTTT | TRBV6-1 | few | TRBJ1-6 | -
CASRPGQIESTQYF | TGTGCCAGTAGACCGGGACAGATTGAGAGTACGCAGTATTTT | TRBV19 | many | TRBJ2-3 | TRBD1
CSASDSFGLAGTDTQYF | TGCAGTGCTAGTGATTCATTCGGACTAGCGGGCACAGATACGCAGTATTTT | TRBV20-1 | many | TRBJ2-3 | TRBD2
CASSFRDRETQYF | TGTGCCAGCAGTTTTAGGGATCGGGAGACCCAGTACTTC | TRBV27 | many | TRBJ2-5 | -
CATDAGTASYNEQFF | TGTGCCACAGACGCCGGGACGGCTTCCTACAATGAGCAGTTCTTC | TRBV10-3 | few | TRBJ2-1 | -
CSVEEPNSYEQYF | TGCAGCGTTGAAGAGCCAAACTCCTACGAGCAGTACTTC | TRBV29-1 | - | TRBJ2-7 | -
CASSPRRPTNEKLFF | TGTGCCAGCAGTCCCCGACGACCAACTAATGAAAAACTGTTTTTT | TRBV12-3/TRBV12-4 | few | TRBJ1-4 | -
CASSYSKGTDTQYF | TGTGCCAGCAGTTACTCGAAGGGGACAGATACGCAGTATTTT | TRBV6-5 | many | TRBJ2-3 | -
CASSLARDRVVWTEAFF | TGCGCCAGCAGCTTGGCCCGGGACAGGGTAGTATGGACTGAAGCTTTCTTT | TRBV5-1 | many | TRBJ1-1 | TRBD1
CAWSVRAWDLSPLHF | TGTGCCTGGAGTGTACGGGCCTGGGACCTTTCACCCCTCCACTTT | TRBV30 | many | TRBJ1-6 | -
CASKDWDYEQYF | TGTGCCAGTAAGGACTGGGACTACGAGCAGTACTTC | TRBV6-2/TRBV6-3 | many | TRBJ2-7 | -
CASSSSSGVGDTQYF | TGTGCCAGCAGCTCATCTAGCGGGGTGGGGGATACGCAGTATTTT | TRBV5-5 | few | TRBJ2-3 | TRBD2
CATSANEAGASTDTQYF | TGTGCCACCAGTGCCAATGAAGCGGGGGCTAGCACAGATACGCAGTATTTT | TRBV24-1 | many | TRBJ2-3 | TRBD2
CSAPWGGLTGELFF | TGCAGTGCGCCGTGGGGGGGCTTAACCGGGGAGCTGTTTTTT | TRBV20-1 | many | TRBJ2-2 | -
CSVVHRFDYGYTF | TGCAGCGTTGTGCACCGTTTCGACTATGGCTACACCTTC | TRBV29-1 | many | TRBJ1-2 | -